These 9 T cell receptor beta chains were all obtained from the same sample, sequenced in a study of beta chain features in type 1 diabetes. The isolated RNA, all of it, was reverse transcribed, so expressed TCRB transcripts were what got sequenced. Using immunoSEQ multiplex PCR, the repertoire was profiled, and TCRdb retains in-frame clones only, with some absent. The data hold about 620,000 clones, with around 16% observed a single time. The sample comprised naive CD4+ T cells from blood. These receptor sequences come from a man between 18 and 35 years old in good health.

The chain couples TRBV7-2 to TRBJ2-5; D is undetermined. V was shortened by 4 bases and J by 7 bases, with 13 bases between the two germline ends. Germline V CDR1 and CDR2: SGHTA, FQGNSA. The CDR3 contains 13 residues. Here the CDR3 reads CASSSDQQRTQYF. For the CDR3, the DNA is TGTGCCAGCAGCTCCGACCAACAGAGGACCCAGTACTTC. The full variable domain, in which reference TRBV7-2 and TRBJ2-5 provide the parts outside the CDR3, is GAGVSQSPSNKVTEKGKDVELRCDPISGHTALYWYRQSLGQGLEFLIYFQGNSAPDKSGLPSDRFSAERTGGSVSTLTIQRTQQEDSAVYLCASSSDQQRTQYFGPGTRLLVL.

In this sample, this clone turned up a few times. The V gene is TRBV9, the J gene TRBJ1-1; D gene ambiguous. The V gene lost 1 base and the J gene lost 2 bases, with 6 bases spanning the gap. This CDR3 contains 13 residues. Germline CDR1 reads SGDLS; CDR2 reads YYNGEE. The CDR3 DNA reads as TGTGCCAGCAGCGTATGGGGTAACACTGAAGCTTTCTTT. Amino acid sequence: CASSVWGNTEAFF.

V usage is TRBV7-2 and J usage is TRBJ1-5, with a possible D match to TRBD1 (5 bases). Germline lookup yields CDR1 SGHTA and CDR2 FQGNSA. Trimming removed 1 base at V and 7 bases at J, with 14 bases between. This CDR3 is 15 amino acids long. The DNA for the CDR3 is TGTGCCAGCAGCTTAGTGCAGGGTTTCGGGCAGCCCCAGCATTTT. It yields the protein CASSLVQGFGQPQHF. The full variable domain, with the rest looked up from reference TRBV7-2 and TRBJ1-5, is GAGVSQSPSNKVTEKGKDVELRCDPISGHTALYWYRQSLGQGLEFLIYFQGNSAPDKSGLPSDRFSAERTGGSVSTLTIQRTQQEDSAVYLCASSLVQGFGQPQHFGDGTRLSIL.

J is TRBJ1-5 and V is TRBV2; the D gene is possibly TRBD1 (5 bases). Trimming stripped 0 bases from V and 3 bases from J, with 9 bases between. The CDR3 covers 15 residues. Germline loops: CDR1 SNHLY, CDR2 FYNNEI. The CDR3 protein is CASSEAGGSNQPQHF. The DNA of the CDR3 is TGTGCCAGCAGTGAAGCGGGGGGATCCAATCAGCCCCAGCATTTT.

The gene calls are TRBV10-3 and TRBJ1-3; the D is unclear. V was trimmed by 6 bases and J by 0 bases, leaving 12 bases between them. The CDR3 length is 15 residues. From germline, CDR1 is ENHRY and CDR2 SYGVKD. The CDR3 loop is CAIRETVFSGNTIYF. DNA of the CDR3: TGTGCCATCAGGGAAACAGTCTTCTCTGGAAACACCATATATTTT.

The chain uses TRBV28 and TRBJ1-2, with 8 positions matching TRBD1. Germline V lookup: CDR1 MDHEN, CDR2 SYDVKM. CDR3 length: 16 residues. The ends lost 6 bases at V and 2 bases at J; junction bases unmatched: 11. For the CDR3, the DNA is TGTGCCAGCAGCTCGCCGGGTGGACAGGGCAACTATGGCTACACCTTC. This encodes CASSSPGGQGNYGYTF.

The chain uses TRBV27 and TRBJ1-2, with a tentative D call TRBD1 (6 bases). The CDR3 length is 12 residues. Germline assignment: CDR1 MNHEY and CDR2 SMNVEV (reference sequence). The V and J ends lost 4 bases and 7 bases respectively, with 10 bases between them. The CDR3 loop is CASSYTGSGYTF. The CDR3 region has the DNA TGTGCCAGCAGTTACACAGGGTCTGGCTACACCTTC.

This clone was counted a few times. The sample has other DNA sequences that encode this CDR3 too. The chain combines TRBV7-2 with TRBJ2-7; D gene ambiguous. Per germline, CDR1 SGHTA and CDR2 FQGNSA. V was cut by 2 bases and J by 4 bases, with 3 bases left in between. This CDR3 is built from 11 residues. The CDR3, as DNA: TGTGCCAGCAGCTTACCTTACGAGCAGTACTTC. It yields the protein CASSLPYEQYF.

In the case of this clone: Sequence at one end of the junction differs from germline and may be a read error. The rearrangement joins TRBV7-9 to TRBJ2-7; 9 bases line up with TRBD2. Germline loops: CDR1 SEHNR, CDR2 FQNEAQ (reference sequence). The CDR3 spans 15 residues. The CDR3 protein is CASSQEVTSGYEQYF. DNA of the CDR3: TGCGCCAGCAGCCAAGAAGTGACTAGCGGCTACGAGCAGTACTTC.